The next 19 T cell receptor beta chains were all read from a single sample in a study of a mutant IDH1 vaccine in newly diagnosed glioma. Indicated time point: baseline, week 1 (first vaccination visit). The sample's treatment: pre-vaccination baseline after standard-of-care therapy. The assay was immunoSEQ multiplex PCR, and TCRdb's table has in-frame clones only and misses some. This sample has about 98,000 clones; roughly 89% occur once, and the top ten carry under 0.7%. Sequenced material: PBMCs, taken from a glioma patient treated with radiotherapy, temozolomide or both. Source of these receptors: a woman in her fifties or sixties with glioma.

J is TRBJ2-5 and V is TRBV28; D is ambiguous. TRBJ2-7 matches the DNA end more closely, so the J call is doubtful. CDR1 is MDHEN and CDR2 is SYDVKM in the germline V gene. The CDR3 sequence is 11 residues long. CDR3 amino acids: CASSERAEQYF. CDR3 bases: TGTGCCAGCAGTGAAAGGGCCGAGCAGTACTTC.

V gene TRBV6-5 combines with J gene TRBJ1-2; D is unclear. This CDR3 is 16 amino acids long. With 0 bases removed from V and 6 bases from J, the gap between germline ends came to 17 bases. Germline lookup yields CDR1 MNHEY and CDR2 SVGAGI. DNA of the CDR3: TGTGCCAGCAGTTACTCGAATACGGCAAGGAGGGATGGCTACACCTTC. As protein: CASSYSNTARRDGYTF.

The chain combines TRBV11-2 with TRBJ2-2; 10 nucleotides align to TRBD2. CDR1 SGHAT and CDR2 FQNNGV come from the germline V gene. V shed 2 bases, J shed 1 base, and the junction held 10 bases outside the gene matches. This CDR3 contains 19 residues. The CDR3 loop is CASSLLWTSGAQNTGELFF. The CDR3 bases are TGTGCCAGCAGCTTATTGTGGACTAGCGGAGCTCAGAACACCGGGGAGCTGTTTTTT.

V is TRBV5-1 and J is TRBJ2-2; the match to TRBD2 covers 8 bases. Germline CDR1 reads SGHRS; CDR2 reads YFSETQ. This CDR3 is built from 16 residues. After removal of 1 base from V and 1 base from J, the junction contained 3 bases not matched to a gene. Here the CDR3 reads CASSLWTSQNTGELFF. CDR3 DNA: TGCGCCAGCAGCTTGTGGACTAGCCAGAACACCGGGGAGCTGTTTTTT.

The V gene is TRBV20-1, the J gene TRBJ2-7; no reliable D call. This CDR3 is 11 amino acids long. The germline V gene encodes CDR1 DFQATT and CDR2 SNEGSKA (reference sequence). V gave up 1 base and J gave up 4 bases, with 5 bases separating them. The CDR3 is CSARVGYEQYF. CDR3 nucleotide sequence: TGCAGTGCTAGAGTGGGTTACGAGCAGTACTTC.

The chain combines TRBV21-1 with TRBJ2-7; TRBD1, as called in the table, went unchecked against the DNA. TRBV21-1 is a pseudogene. The CDR3 runs 14 residues. The CDR3 region has the DNA TGTGCCAGCAGCAAACCTGGGCCTTCCTACGAGCAGTACTTC. Its translation is CASSKPGPSYEQYF.

This chain links TRBV5-6 with TRBJ1-1; D not resolved. Trimming removed 4 bases at V and 2 bases at J, with 18 bases between. This CDR3 is 16 amino acids long. Germline V gene lookup returns CDR1 SGHDT and CDR2 YYEEEE. In DNA form, the CDR3 reads TGTGCCAGCAGCCTACTCCTGTCTCAGATAAACACTGAAGCTTTCTTT. Translation gives CASSLLLSQINTEAFF. Drawing the rest from reference TRBV5-6 and TRBJ1-1, the complete variable domain is DAGVTQSPTHLIKTRGQQVTLRCSPKSGHDTVSWYQQALGQGPQFIFQYYEEEERQRGNFPDRFSGHQFPNYSSELNVNALLLGDSALYLCASSLLLSQINTEAFFGQGTRLTVV.

This clone has just one count. The rearrangement joins TRBV5-1 to TRBJ2-5; TRBD2 matches at 7 bases. The CDR3 is 13 amino acids. Per the germline V gene, CDR1 is SGHRS and CDR2 is YFSETQ. J was trimmed by 5 bases and V by 0 bases; bases with no gene match: 1. The CDR3 reads CASSLVGGETQYF. The CDR3 coding sequence is TGCGCCAGCAGCTTGGTGGGGGGGGAGACCCAGTACTTC.

The V gene is TRBV29-1, the J gene TRBJ2-7, with 9 positions matching TRBD1. This CDR3 has 13 residues. In germline, CDR1 is SQVTM, CDR2 ANQGSEA. Unmatched junction bases numbered 8, after V lost 7 bases and J lost 4 bases. Here the CDR3 DNA reads TGCAGCGCCCAGGGACAGGGAGGGTACGAGCAGTACTTC. The encoded protein is CSAQGQGGYEQYF.

The CDR3 region has the DNA TGTGCCATCACCCCCCAAGGGACAGGGGAAGCTTTCTTT. Its translation is CAITPQGTGEAFF. This chain joins TRBV10-3 and TRBJ1-1, with 9 bases lining up with TRBD1. The CDR3 is made up of 13 amino acids. J was trimmed by 8 bases and V by 7 bases; bases with no gene match: 8. Germline lookup yields CDR1 ENHRY and CDR2 SYGVKD.

V and J are TRBV5-6 and TRBJ1-2, with D possibly being TRBD1 (5 bases). The V gene lost 4 bases and the J gene lost 2 bases, with 12 bases spanning the gap. Germline V CDR1 and CDR2: SGHDT, YYEEEE. The CDR3 has 14 residues. This chain's CDR3 is CASSLPGGNYGYTF. DNA for the CDR3: TGTGCCAGCAGCCTCCCGGGGGGGAACTATGGCTACACCTTC. Based on the CDR3 plus reference TRBV5-6 and TRBJ1-2, the full variable domain is DAGVTQSPTHLIKTRGQQVTLRCSPKSGHDTVSWYQQALGQGPQFIFQYYEEEERQRGNFPDRFSGHQFPNYSSELNVNALLLGDSALYLCASSLPGGNYGYTFGSGTRLTVV.

V usage is TRBV5-1 and J usage is TRBJ2-7, with 7 bases that match TRBD1. The CDR3 is 15 residues long. The germline V gene has CDR1 SGHRS and CDR2 YFSETQ. V shed 2 bases and J 4 bases; nucleotides not matched to a gene: 9. DNA of the CDR3: TGCGCCAGCAGCTTTGATTTAGGGGGCTCTTACGAGCAGTACTTC. It translates to CASSFDLGGSYEQYF.

This clone has just one count. This chain uses TRBV6-6 with TRBJ2-2; TRBD1 aligns across 8 bases. Per germline, CDR1 MNHNY and CDR2 SVGAGI (reference sequence). V dropped 11 bases and J dropped 4; count of bases not matched to a gene: 9. This CDR3 has 14 residues. CDR3 protein: CAVPGQGGTGELFF. The CDR3 DNA reads TGTGCCGTCCCTGGACAGGGTGGCACCGGGGAGCTGTTTTTT.

This chain uses TRBV18 with TRBJ1-3, with 8 bases matching TRBD1. CDR1 is KGHSH, CDR2 LQKENI, per germline. There are 15 residues in the CDR3. V lost 4 bases to trimming and J lost 4 bases; unmatched junction nucleotides: 6. Written as DNA, the CDR3 is TGTGCCAGCTCACGTGGACAGGGAGAAGGAAACACCATATATTTT. Encoded protein: CASSRGQGEGNTIYF.

The rearrangement uses TRBV7-9 and TRBJ2-3; TRBD2 is a possible D gene (6 bases). CDR3 length: 17 amino acids. Trimming stripped 4 bases from V and 1 base from J, with 18 bases between. CDR1 is SEHNR, CDR2 FQNEAQ, per germline (reference sequence). The CDR3 sequence: CASSSRHRASGTDTQYF. CDR3 coding DNA: TGTGCCAGCAGCTCCCGCCATAGGGCTAGCGGCACAGATACGCAGTATTTT.

The chain uses TRBV4-1 and TRBJ2-2; no definite D call. From germline, CDR1 is MGHRA and CDR2 YSYEKL. Trimming cost V 2 bases and J 5 bases, with 6 bases left between them. This CDR3 has 13 residues. This CDR3 is CASSQTETGELFF. In nucleotides, the CDR3 is TGCGCCAGCAGCCAAACAGAGACCGGGGAGCTGTTTTTT.

This chain links TRBV30 with TRBJ2-1; TRBD2 might be the D (5 bases). Looked up from germline, CDR1 is GTSNPN and CDR2 is SVGIG (reference sequence). There are 12 residues in the CDR3. V lost 1 base and J lost 5, with 6 bases in between. CDR3 DNA sequence: TGTGCCTGGAGTGCGGGAAACAATGAGCAGTTCTTC. Translated: CAWSAGNNEQFF.

As regards this clone: At one end, the junction sequence differs from germline, possibly due to a read error. The chain has TRBV6-5 and TRBJ2-7; D is unresolved. Germline V gives CDR1 MNHEY, CDR2 SVGAGI. The CDR3 loop spans 11 amino acids. CDR3 in amino acids: CTSSYLDEQYF. The CDR3 DNA is TGTACCAGCAGTTACCTAGATGAGCAGTACTTC.

The V gene is TRBV7-9, the J gene TRBJ1-3, with D possibly TRBD1 on 5 matching bases. This CDR3 contains 17 residues. Trimming removed 0 bases from V and 0 bases from J, with 12 bases in between. The V gene's germline CDR1 is SEHNR and CDR2 FQNEAQ (reference sequence). CDR3 in DNA: TGTGCCAGCAGCTTAGCGTGGGGCGGTTTCTCTGGAAACACCATATATTTT. Translating gives CASSLAWGGFSGNTIYF.